This TCR beta chain was sequenced during a study of T cells in Graves' hyperthyroidism and ophthalmopathy. Looking at the study overall: Staff took peripheral blood when the initial diagnosis was made, before any treatment began. General study results and limits: Most expanded thyroid clonotypes above 0.001 also appeared in blood.

This clonotype was detected ten times or more. What it recognizes is unknown. Researchers took RNA transcripts and amplified the TCR beta CDR3 regions from them. Researchers ran a first-round RT-PCR on the TCR CDR3 using the HTBI primer set. MiXCR was run by TCRdb on the multiplex PCR reads, yielding one entry per CDR3 protein. In the table there are about 600,000 distinct CDR3 sequences, roughly 14% of which are singletons. Trimming removed 1 base from V and 2 bases from J, with 11 bases in between. Germline V gene lookup returns CDR1 SGHTA and CDR2 FQGNSA. This CDR3 is 15 amino acids long. The study included ophthalmopathy patients with Clinical Activity Score at least 3, NOSPECS grade at least 4 and duration under 3 months. Each 10 ml fresh peripheral blood draw supplied the PBMCs.

The sequence came from a woman aged 50 to 65 with Graves' ophthalmopathy. The rearrangement joins TRBV7-2 to TRBJ1-1; D not resolved. The sequencing input was blood. CDR3 DNA sequence: TGTGCCAGCAGCTTAGTGTCAAGTGGAAACACTGAAGCTTTCTTT. Translation: CASSLVSSGNTEAFF.